One sample yielded the 29 T cell receptor beta chains listed below, sequenced in a study of beta chain features in type 1 diabetes. TCRB transcripts that were expressed got sequenced, as all of the isolated RNA had been reverse transcribed. Sequencing used immunoSEQ multiplex PCR; TCRdb keeps in-frame clones, though not all of them. The sample holds about 130,000 clones, around a tenth seen once. Material: central memory CD4+ T cells from blood. Receptors were obtained from a man aged 18 to 30 in good health.

V is TRBV19 and J is TRBJ2-7, with D perhaps TRBD1 (6 bases). CDR3 length: 14 residues. The germline V gene encodes CDR1 LNHDA and CDR2 SQIVND (reference sequence). V lost 5 bases, J lost 1 base, and 12 bases lay in between. CDR3 sequence reads: CASSLETGSYEQYF. The CDR3 nucleotides read TGTGCCAGTAGTCTCGAGACAGGTTCCTACGAGCAGTACTTC. Together with reference TRBV19 and TRBJ2-7, the CDR3 gives the full variable domain: DGGITQSPKYLFRKEGQNVTLSCEQNLNHDAMYWYRQDPGQGLRLIYYSQIVNDFQKGDIAEGYSVSREKKESFPLTVTSAQKNPTAFYLCASSLETGSYEQYFGPGTRLTVT.

This clone has just a few counts. The V call is TRBV28, the J call TRBJ1-4, with 8 bases fitting TRBD1. The CDR3 covers 12 residues. J was trimmed by 8 bases and V by 7 bases; bases with no gene match: 3. Per germline, CDR1 MDHEN and CDR2 SYDVKM. CDR3 sequence reads: CASTQGAEKLFF. As DNA, the CDR3 is TGTGCCAGCACTCAGGGGGCAGAAAAACTGTTTTTT.

In this sample, this clone turned up a few times. The V gene is TRBV5-6, the J gene TRBJ2-3; weak D call: TRBD1 (7 bases). The CDR3 extends over 13 amino acids. V was shortened by 4 bases and J by 4 bases, with 10 bases between the two germline ends. CDR1 and CDR2 from the germline V gene are SGHDT and YYEEEE. Written as DNA, the CDR3 is TGTGCCAGCAGCGCGGGACAGTCAGATACGCAGTATTTT. Its translation is CASSAGQSDTQYF.

This clone has just a few counts. This rearrangement joins TRBV20-1 to TRBJ2-1; tentatively, D is TRBD1 (6 bases). The CDR3 is made up of 11 amino acids. The V and J ends lost 7 bases and 5 bases respectively, with 9 bases between them. From germline, CDR1 is DFQATT and CDR2 SNEGSKA (reference sequence). The CDR3 coding sequence is TGCAGTGTACAGGGTGACAATGAGCAGTTCTTC. Its translation: CSVQGDNEQFF.

This clone was observed a handful of times. The CDR3 here is CSVDTLGQYKNYGYTF. DNA of the CDR3: TGCAGCGTGGATACTCTGGGACAGTATAAAAACTATGGCTACACCTTC. V usage is TRBV29-1 and J usage is TRBJ1-2, with 7 nucleotides matching TRBD1. CDR1 is SQVTM and CDR2 is ANQGSEA in the germline V gene. The CDR3 length is 16 residues. V dropped 6 bases and J dropped 2; count of bases not matched to a gene: 15.

The chain has TRBV9 and TRBJ2-5; D is perhaps TRBD1 (6 bases). CDR1 SGDLS and CDR2 YYNGEE come from the germline V gene. The CDR3 has 15 amino acids. Trimming pared 2 bases from V and 4 bases from J, leaving 15 bases between. The CDR3 nucleotides are TGTGCCAGCAGCGTTCTCAACACAGGGCTAGAGACCCAGTACTTC. Residues: CASSVLNTGLETQYF.

The V call is TRBV5-5, the J call TRBJ2-3, with a possible D match to TRBD2 (6 bases). V was pared by 4 bases and J by 6 bases, with 15 bases between. CDR1 is SGHKS, CDR2 YYEKEE, per germline (reference sequence). The CDR3 extends over 14 amino acids. The CDR3 bases are TGTGCCAGCAGCCGGCAGGGTGGAGGGGATACGCAGTATTTT. The encoded protein is CASSRQGGGDTQYF.

V usage is TRBV4-3 and J usage is TRBJ1-6; D not certain. Germline CDR1 LGHNA, CDR2 YSLEER. The CDR3 consists of 16 residues. V was shortened by 0 bases and J by 10 bases, with 16 bases between the two germline ends. This CDR3 reads CASSQEFGGRQSPLHF. The DNA of the CDR3 is TGCGCCAGCAGCCAAGAATTTGGAGGCAGGCAGTCACCCCTCCACTTT.

This clone occurred a few times. The gene calls are TRBV7-2 and TRBJ2-2; the D gene is possibly TRBD1 (6 bases). The CDR3 extends over 16 amino acids. Germline assignment: CDR1 SGHTA and CDR2 FQGNSA. Trimming stripped 1 base from V and 4 bases from J, with 13 bases between. CDR3 DNA: TGTGCCAGCAGCTTAGGAGGGACATCGATCACCGGGGAGCTGTTTTTT. Translating it yields CASSLGGTSITGELFF.

This clone has more than one count but fewer than ten. This chain uses TRBV9 with TRBJ2-1; TRBD2 matches at 7 bases. Germline loops: CDR1 SGDLS, CDR2 YYNGEE. The CDR3 is made up of 15 amino acids. After removal of 4 bases from V and 5 bases from J, the junction contained 9 bases not matched to a gene. Here the CDR3 reads CASSPQRGGHNEQFF. CDR3 in DNA: TGTGCCAGCAGCCCCCAGCGGGGAGGGCACAATGAGCAGTTCTTC.

The chain links TRBV4-3 to TRBJ1-6, with D perhaps TRBD1 (5 bases). Germline V gene data show CDR1 as LGHNA and CDR2 as YSLEER. Trimming removed 5 bases at V and 4 bases at J, with 12 bases between. The CDR3 contains 15 residues. CDR3 sequence: CASSEQETYNSPLHF. The DNA for the CDR3 is TGCGCCAGCAGCGAACAGGAAACTTATAATTCACCCCTCCACTTT.

The gene calls are TRBV29-1 and TRBJ1-2, with D perhaps matching TRBD1 (6 bases). Germline-derived CDR1 and CDR2 are SQVTM and ANQGSEA. The CDR3 consists of 14 residues. V was trimmed by 6 bases and J by 5 bases, leaving 19 bases between them. Written as DNA, the CDR3 is TGCAGCGTGACTAAAGGGGGAGTCGAGTATGGCTACACCTTC. Encoded protein: CSVTKGGVEYGYTF.

This clone was found a few times. This chain joins TRBV7-2 and TRBJ2-7; TRBD1 might be the D (6 bases). The CDR3 sequence is 16 residues long. From germline, CDR1 is SGHTA and CDR2 FQGNSA. V lost 0 bases and J lost 0, with 12 bases in between. The CDR3 sequence is CASSLANRVVSYEQYF. The CDR3 DNA is TGTGCCAGCAGCTTAGCGAACAGGGTAGTCTCCTACGAGCAGTACTTC.

This clone was counted a single time. This chain links TRBV7-3 with TRBJ2-3; D is perhaps TRBD1 (5 bases). This CDR3 region has 15 residues. V was pared by 1 base and J by 4 bases, with 12 bases between. The germline CDR1 and CDR2 sequences are SGHTA and FQGTGA. The chain's CDR3 is CASSLIGAASDTQYF. CDR3 bases: TGTGCCAGCAGCTTAATTGGGGCCGCCTCAGATACGCAGTATTTT.

This chain joins TRBV6-5 and TRBJ2-7, with 7 bases lining up with TRBD1. The V segment lost 4 bases and the J segment 5 bases; nucleotides outside the gene matches: 11. The CDR3 has 15 amino acids. The germline CDR1 and CDR2 sequences are MNHEY and SVGAGI. The chain's CDR3 is CASSSRQGEFHEQYF. In DNA form, the CDR3 reads TGTGCCAGCAGTTCCCGACAGGGAGAGTTCCACGAGCAGTACTTC.

CDR3 nucleotides: TGTGCCAGCAGTATTCAGGGAGAGACCCAGTACTTC. Its translation is CASSIQGETQYF. The genes are TRBV2 and TRBJ2-5; possibly TRBD1 for D (5 bases). V was trimmed by 5 bases and J by 4 bases, leaving 8 bases between them. This CDR3 contains 12 residues. CDR1 and CDR2 (germline): SNHLY, FYNNEI.

The chain carries TRBV18 and TRBJ2-1, with 12 positions matching TRBD2. CDR1 KGHSH and CDR2 LQKENI come from the germline V gene. V lost 3 bases and J lost 9; bases outside the gene matches: 3. This CDR3 is 14 amino acids long. CDR3 in DNA: TGTGCCAGCTCACCGCCTAGCGGGGGGGGTGAGCAGTTCTTC. This sequence encodes CASSPPSGGGEQFF. Based on the CDR3 plus reference TRBV18 and TRBJ2-1, the full variable domain is NAGVMQNPRHLVRRRGQEARLRCSPMKGHSHVYWYRQLPEEGLKFMVYLQKENIIDESGMPKERFSAEFPKEGPSILRIQQVVRGDSAAYFCASSPPSGGGEQFFGPGTRLTVL.

This chain joins TRBV27 and TRBJ2-5, with 10 bases aligning to TRBD2. The CDR3 is made up of 16 amino acids. The V gene end was trimmed by 2 bases and the J gene end by 5 bases; junction bases not matched to a gene: 8. The V gene's germline CDR1 is MNHEY and CDR2 SMNVEV (reference sequence). The CDR3 loop reads CASSLSGTSAGETQYF. The CDR3, as DNA: TGTGCCAGCAGTTTAAGTGGGACTAGCGCCGGGGAGACCCAGTACTTC.

The chain is built from TRBV28 and TRBJ2-7; perhaps TRBD1 as D (7 bases). The V and J ends lost 3 bases and 7 bases respectively, with 13 bases between them. This CDR3 has 13 residues. Germline CDR1 is MDHEN and CDR2 is SYDVKM. CDR3 sequence (DNA): TGTGCCAGCAGTTTGGAGGGGGCGAGGGAGCAGTACTTC. Protein product: CASSLEGAREQYF. The whole variable domain, remainder taken from reference TRBV28 and TRBJ2-7, is DVKVTQSSRYLVKRTGEKVFLECVQDMDHENMFWYRQDPGLGLRLIYFSYDVKMKEKGDIPEGYSVSREKKERFSLILESASTNQTSMYLCASSLEGAREQYFGPGTRLTVT.

This rearrangement joins TRBV18 to TRBJ1-6, with 8 bases fitting TRBD1. Trimming cost V 5 bases and J 9 bases; bases outside gene matches: 6. CDR3 length: 14 amino acids. Germline V gene sequence: CDR1 KGHSH, CDR2 LQKENI. The CDR3: CASSAGQDGSPLHF. The CDR3 DNA is TGTGCCAGCTCAGCGGGACAGGATGGTTCACCCCTCCACTTT.

This clone was picked up a small number of times. The rearrangement uses TRBV6-6 and TRBJ2-1; D is undetermined. CDR1 MNHNY and CDR2 SVGAGI come from the germline V gene (reference sequence). The CDR3 runs 14 residues. Trimming left V 6 bases short and J 14 bases short, with 23 bases between. This CDR3 reads CASRSSDISSIKFF. The CDR3 region has the DNA TGTGCCAGCAGGAGTTCTGACATATCGTCTATCAAGTTCTTC.

The chain links TRBV28 to TRBJ1-3; possibly TRBD1 for D (6 bases). This CDR3 region has 16 residues. The germline gives CDR1 MDHEN, CDR2 SYDVKM. V lost 3 bases, J lost 1 base, and 13 bases lay in between. The CDR3 reads CASSLGGTHSGNTIYF. DNA of the CDR3: TGTGCCAGCAGTTTGGGAGGGACACATTCTGGAAACACCATATATTTT.

This clone was counted between two and nine times. V gene TRBV6-7 combines with J gene TRBJ2-7; the match to TRBD1 covers 12 bases. TRBV6-7 is marked as an open reading frame, function uncertain. This CDR3 has 17 amino acids. Trimming at V came to 5 bases and at J to 3 bases, leaving 11 bases not matched to a gene. The CDR3 region has the DNA TGTGCCAGCAGTCAGGGACAGGGGGCGACATTCCGCTACGAGCAGTACTTC. Residues: CASSQGQGATFRYEQYF.

The rearrangement links TRBV12-5 to TRBJ2-1, with unresolved D. This CDR3 has 13 residues. V lost 2 bases and J 5 bases, leaving 7 bases between the germline ends. CDR1 LGHNT and CDR2 FRNRAP come from the germline V gene. CDR3 in amino acids: CASGLRGDNEQFF. CDR3 nucleotides: TGTGCTAGTGGTTTGCGCGGAGACAATGAGCAGTTCTTC.

V usage is TRBV18 and J usage is TRBJ1-1; D perhaps matches TRBD1 (5 bases). The CDR3 is 15 residues long. Germline CDR1 KGHSH, CDR2 LQKENI. Trimming stripped 1 base from V and 1 base from J, with 10 bases between. In DNA, the CDR3 is TGTGCCAGCTCACCACGGGAGGGGAAGAACACTGAAGCTTTCTTT. Amino acid sequence: CASSPREGKNTEAFF.

This clone was recorded a few times. The chain employs TRBV6-5 and TRBJ2-5, with D possibly TRBD1 on 6 matching bases. The V end was cut by 4 bases, the J end by 1 base, with 13 bases between. The CDR3 is 15 amino acids. Germline V gene data show CDR1 as MNHEY and CDR2 as SVGAGI. CDR3 region: CASSLTGTLQETQYF. As DNA, the CDR3 is TGTGCCAGCAGTTTGACCGGGACACTCCAAGAGACCCAGTACTTC.

V is TRBV10-1 and J is TRBJ2-3; 7 positions match TRBD2. CDR3 size: 13 residues. V dropped 5 bases and J dropped 5; count of bases not matched to a gene: 4. Germline V gives CDR1 WNHNN, CDR2 SYGVQD (reference sequence). This CDR3 reads CASSKGLVDTQYF. In DNA, the CDR3 is TGCGCCAGCAGTAAAGGACTAGTAGATACGCAGTATTTT.

This clone was observed a few times. The V gene is TRBV14, the J gene TRBJ2-7, with D perhaps TRBD2 (6 bases). V lost 1 base to trimming and J lost 3 bases, with 19 bases between them. CDR1 SGHDN and CDR2 FVKESK come from the germline V gene. The CDR3 runs 17 residues. CDR3 sequence (DNA): TGTGCCAGCAGCCAAGGGGTCTTGCGGGGAGGTAACTACGAGCAGTACTTC. Encoded protein: CASSQGVLRGGNYEQYF. The entire variable domain, with the rest obtained from reference TRBV14 and TRBJ2-7, is as follows: EAGVTQFPSHSVIEKGQTVTLRCDPISGHDNLYWYRRVMGKEIKFLLHFVKESKQDESGMPNNRFLAERTGGTYSTLKVQPAELEDSGVYFCASSQGVLRGGNYEQYFGPGTRLTVT.

The chain combines TRBV7-9 with TRBJ2-1, with 10 bases fitting TRBD1. The CDR3 sequence is 16 residues long. V lost 0 bases, J lost 7 bases, and 6 bases stayed unmatched. Germline V gene data show CDR1 as SEHNR and CDR2 as FQNEAQ (reference sequence). The CDR3: CASSLASGTGANEQFF. CDR3 bases: TGTGCCAGCAGCTTAGCTTCCGGGACAGGGGCAAATGAGCAGTTCTTC.